This TCR beta chain was retrieved from a study of control samples from healthy donors and cancer patients. V gave up 1 base and J gave up 4 bases, with 19 bases separating them. Germline lookup yields CDR1 GTSNPN and CDR2 SVGIG (reference sequence). The CDR3 totals 17 residues. The table came from immunoSEQ multiplex PCR; TCRdb's copy has only in-frame clones and leaves some out. The sample records approximately 100,000 clones, approximately 81% being singletons. The V and J genes are TRBV30 and TRBJ1-4; D not certain. Sequenced: blood. The origin of this receptor is a woman in her 40s in good health. The CDR3 protein is CAWSGSPLGRLNEKLFF. CDR3 in DNA: TGTGCCTGGAGTGGGTCCCCCCTCGGGCGACTTAATGAAAAACTGTTTTTT.